The clone carrying this T cell receptor (beta chain) was observed a handful of times. As processed by the authors: Quantification of nucleated cells was approximated via reference gene primer amplification. The method was immunoSEQ multiplex PCR; TCRdb's version includes in-frame clones alone and lacks a portion of them. Clonal size and the V and J genes are those of that table, whereas D and trimming came from the DNA. This sample has 200,000 to 250,000 clones, with approximately 80% found just once. Seattle-derived patients entered the study during active infection and were followed longitudinally. Trimming pared 6 bases from V and 6 bases from J, leaving 12 bases between. The CDR3 loop spans 13 amino acids. These data originate in a study of blood T cell repertoires in COVID-19. Study-level information: The United States, Italy and Spain provided the acute and convalescent COVID-19 samples. Sources were T cells, B-cell-depleted T cells, or PBMCs; the material itself was cDNA or gDNA.

This chain joins TRBV12-3 or TRBV12-4 and TRBJ2-1; D is perhaps TRBD2 (6 bases). The sequence was obtained from a woman of 80 years or more with COVID-19, enrolled during active disease. Sequencing used peripheral blood. Here the CDR3 reads CASSPWRGNEQFF. The CDR3 region has the DNA TGTGCCAGCAGCCCTTGGAGGGGCAATGAGCAGTTCTTC.